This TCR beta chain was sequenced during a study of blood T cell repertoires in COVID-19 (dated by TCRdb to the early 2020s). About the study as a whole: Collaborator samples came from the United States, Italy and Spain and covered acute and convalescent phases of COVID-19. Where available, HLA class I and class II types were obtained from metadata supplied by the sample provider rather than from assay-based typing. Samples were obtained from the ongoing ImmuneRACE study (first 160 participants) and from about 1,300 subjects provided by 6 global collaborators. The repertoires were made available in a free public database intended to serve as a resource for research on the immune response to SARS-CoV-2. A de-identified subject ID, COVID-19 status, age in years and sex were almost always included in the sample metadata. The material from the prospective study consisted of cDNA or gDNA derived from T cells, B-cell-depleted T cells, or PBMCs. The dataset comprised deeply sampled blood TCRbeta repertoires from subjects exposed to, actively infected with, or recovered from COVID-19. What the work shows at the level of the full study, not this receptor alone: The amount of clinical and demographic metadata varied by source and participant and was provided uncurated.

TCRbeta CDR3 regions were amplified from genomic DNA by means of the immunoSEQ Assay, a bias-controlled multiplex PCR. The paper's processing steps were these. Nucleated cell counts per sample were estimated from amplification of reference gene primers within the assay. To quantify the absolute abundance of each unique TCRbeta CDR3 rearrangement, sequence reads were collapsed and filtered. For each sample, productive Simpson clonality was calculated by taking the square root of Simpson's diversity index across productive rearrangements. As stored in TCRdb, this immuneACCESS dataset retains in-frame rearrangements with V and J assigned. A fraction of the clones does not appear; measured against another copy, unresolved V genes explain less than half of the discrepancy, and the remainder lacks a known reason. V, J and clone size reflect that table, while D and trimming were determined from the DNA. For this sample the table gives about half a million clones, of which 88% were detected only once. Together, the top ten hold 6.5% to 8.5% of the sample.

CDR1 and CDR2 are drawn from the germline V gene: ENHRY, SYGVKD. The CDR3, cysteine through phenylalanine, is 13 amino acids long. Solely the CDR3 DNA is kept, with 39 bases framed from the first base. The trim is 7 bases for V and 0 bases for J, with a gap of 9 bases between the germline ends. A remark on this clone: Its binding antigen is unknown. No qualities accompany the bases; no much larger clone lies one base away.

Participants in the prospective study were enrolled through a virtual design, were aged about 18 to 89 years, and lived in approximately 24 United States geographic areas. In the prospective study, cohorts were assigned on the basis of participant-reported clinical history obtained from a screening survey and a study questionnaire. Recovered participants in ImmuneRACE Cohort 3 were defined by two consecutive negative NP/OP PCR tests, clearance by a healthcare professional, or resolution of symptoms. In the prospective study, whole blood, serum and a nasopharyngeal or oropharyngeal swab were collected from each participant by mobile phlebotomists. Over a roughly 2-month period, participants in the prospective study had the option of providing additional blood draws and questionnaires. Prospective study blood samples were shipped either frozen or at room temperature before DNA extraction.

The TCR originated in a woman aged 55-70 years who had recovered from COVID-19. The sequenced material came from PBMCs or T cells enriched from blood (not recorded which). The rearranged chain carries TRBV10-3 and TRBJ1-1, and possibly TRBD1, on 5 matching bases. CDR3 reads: CAITGGMNTEAFF. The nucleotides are TGTGCCATCACCGGGGGGATGAACACTGAAGCTTTCTTT.